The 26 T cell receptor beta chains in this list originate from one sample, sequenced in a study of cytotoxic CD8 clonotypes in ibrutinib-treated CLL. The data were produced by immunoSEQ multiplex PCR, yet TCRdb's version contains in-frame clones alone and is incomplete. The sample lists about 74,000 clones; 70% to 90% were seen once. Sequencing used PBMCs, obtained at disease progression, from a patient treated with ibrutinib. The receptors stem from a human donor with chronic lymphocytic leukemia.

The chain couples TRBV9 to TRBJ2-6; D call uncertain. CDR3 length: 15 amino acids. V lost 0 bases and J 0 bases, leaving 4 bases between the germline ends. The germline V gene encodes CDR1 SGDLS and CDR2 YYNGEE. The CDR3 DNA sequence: TGTGCCAGCAGCGTAGTGGGCTCTGGGGCCAACGTCCTGACTTTC. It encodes CASSVVGSGANVLTF.

The CDR3 here is CASSPWGEVETQYF. DNA of the CDR3: TGTGCCAGCAGTCCCTGGGGGGAAGTAGAGACCCAGTACTTC. J is TRBJ2-5 and V is TRBV6-1; possible D gene TRBD2, 6 bases. Trimming took 5 bases from V and 4 from J, leaving 14 bases between them. Germline CDR1 reads MNHNS; CDR2 reads SASEGT. The CDR3 runs to 14 residues.

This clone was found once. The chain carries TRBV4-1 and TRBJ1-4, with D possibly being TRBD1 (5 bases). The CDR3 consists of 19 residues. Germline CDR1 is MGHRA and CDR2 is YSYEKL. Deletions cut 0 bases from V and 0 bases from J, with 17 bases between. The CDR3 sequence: CASSQERQTPYATNEKLFF. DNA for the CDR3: TGCGCCAGCAGCCAAGAAAGACAGACTCCGTACGCAACTAATGAAAAACTGTTTTTT.

CDR3 in DNA: TGTGCCAGCAGTTCGGGACTGCCCTCCTACGAGCAGTACTTC. It encodes CASSSGLPSYEQYF. V is TRBV6-7 and J is TRBJ2-7; D is perhaps TRBD2 (6 bases). TRBV6-7 is marked as an open reading frame, function uncertain. The V and J ends lost 4 bases and 0 bases respectively, with 10 bases between them. CDR3 size: 14 residues.

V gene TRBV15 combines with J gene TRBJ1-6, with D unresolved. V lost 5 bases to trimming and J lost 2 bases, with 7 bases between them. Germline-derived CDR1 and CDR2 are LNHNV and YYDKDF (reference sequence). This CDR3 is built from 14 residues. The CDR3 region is CATSGPTYNSPLHF. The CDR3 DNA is TGTGCCACCAGCGGACCTACCTATAATTCACCCCTCCACTTT.

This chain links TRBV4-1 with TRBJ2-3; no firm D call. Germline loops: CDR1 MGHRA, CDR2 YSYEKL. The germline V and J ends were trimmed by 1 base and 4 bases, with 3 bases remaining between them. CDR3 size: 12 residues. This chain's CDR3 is CASSQGADTQYF. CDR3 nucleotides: TGCGCCAGCAGCCAAGGGGCAGATACGCAGTATTTT.

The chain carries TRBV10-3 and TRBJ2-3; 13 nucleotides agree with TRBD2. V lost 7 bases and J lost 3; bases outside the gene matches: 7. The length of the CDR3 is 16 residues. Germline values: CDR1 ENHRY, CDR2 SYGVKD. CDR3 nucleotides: TGTGCCATCACCTCGGGACTAGCGGGAAGGACAGATACGCAGTATTTT. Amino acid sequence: CAITSGLAGRTDTQYF.

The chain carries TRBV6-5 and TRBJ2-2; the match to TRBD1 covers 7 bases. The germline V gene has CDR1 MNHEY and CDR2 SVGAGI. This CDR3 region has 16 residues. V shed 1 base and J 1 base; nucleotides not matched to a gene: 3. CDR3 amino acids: CASSYFQGVNTGELFF. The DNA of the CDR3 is TGTGCCAGCAGTTACTTCCAGGGGGTGAACACCGGGGAGCTGTTTTTT.

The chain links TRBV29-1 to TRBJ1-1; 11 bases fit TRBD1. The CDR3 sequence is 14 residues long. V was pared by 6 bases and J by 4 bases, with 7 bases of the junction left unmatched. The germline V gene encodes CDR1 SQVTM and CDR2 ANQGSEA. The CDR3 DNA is TGCAGCGTCGGGACAGGGGGTTTGGGCACTGAAGCTTTCTTT. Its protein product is CSVGTGGLGTEAFF.

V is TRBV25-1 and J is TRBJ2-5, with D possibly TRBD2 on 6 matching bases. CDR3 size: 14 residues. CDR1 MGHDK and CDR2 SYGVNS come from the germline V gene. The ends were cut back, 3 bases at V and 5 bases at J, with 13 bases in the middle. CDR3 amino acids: CASSDHLARETQYF. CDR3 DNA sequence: TGTGCCAGCAGTGATCATCTAGCGAGGGAGACCCAGTACTTC.

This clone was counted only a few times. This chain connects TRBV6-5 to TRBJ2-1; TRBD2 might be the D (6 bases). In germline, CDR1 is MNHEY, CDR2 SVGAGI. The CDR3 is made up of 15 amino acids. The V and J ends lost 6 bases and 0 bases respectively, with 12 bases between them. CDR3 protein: CASRLDGSSYNEQFF. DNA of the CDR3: TGTGCCAGCAGACTCGACGGGAGCTCCTACAATGAGCAGTTCTTC.

The CDR3 region has the DNA TGTGCCAGCACCCCGATTGCCGGGAGGCAGTTCTTC. This translates into CASTPIAGRQFF. The rearrangement uses TRBV7-8 and TRBJ2-1, with D perhaps matching TRBD2 (6 bases). Germline V CDR1 and CDR2: SGHVS, FQNEAQ. Trimming removed 7 bases at V and 12 bases at J, with 16 bases between. CDR3 length: 12 amino acids.

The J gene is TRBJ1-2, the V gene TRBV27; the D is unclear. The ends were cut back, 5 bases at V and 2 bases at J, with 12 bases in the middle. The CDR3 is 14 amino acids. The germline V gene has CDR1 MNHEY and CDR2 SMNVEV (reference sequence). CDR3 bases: TGTGCCAGCAGTCCCGCGGACGGCAACTATGGCTACACCTTC. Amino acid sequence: CASSPADGNYGYTF.

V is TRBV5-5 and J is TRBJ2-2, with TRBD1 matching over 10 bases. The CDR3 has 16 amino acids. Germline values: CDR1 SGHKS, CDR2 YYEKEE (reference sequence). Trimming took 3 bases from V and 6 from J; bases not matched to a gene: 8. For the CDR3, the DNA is TGTGCCAGCAGCTCCCGGGACAGGGGAACCCCCGGGGAGCTGTTTTTT. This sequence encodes CASSSRDRGTPGELFF. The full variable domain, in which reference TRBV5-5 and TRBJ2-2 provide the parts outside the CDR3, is DAGVTQSPTHLIKTRGQQVTLRCSPISGHKSVSWYQQVLGQGPQFIFQYYEKEERGRGNFPDRFSARQFPNYSSELNVNALLLGDSALYLCASSSRDRGTPGELFFGEGSRLTVL.

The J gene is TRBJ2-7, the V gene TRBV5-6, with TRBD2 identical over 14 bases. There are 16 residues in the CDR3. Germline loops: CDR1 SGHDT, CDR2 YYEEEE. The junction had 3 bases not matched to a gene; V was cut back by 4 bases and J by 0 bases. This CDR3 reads CASSPGTSGGSYEQYF. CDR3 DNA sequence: TGTGCCAGCAGCCCCGGGACTAGCGGGGGCTCCTACGAGCAGTACTTC.

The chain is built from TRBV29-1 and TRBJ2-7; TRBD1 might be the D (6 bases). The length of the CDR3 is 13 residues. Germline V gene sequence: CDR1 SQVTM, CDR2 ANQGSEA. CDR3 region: CNWTEKNSYEQYF. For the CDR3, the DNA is TGCAATTGGACAGAAAAAAACTCCTACGAGCAGTACTTC.

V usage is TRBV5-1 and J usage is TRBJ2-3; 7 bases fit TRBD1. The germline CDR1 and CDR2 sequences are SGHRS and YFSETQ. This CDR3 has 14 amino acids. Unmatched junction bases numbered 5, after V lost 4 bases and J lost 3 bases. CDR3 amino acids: CASSPGQATDTQYF. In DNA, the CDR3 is TGCGCCAGCAGCCCAGGACAGGCAACAGATACGCAGTATTTT.

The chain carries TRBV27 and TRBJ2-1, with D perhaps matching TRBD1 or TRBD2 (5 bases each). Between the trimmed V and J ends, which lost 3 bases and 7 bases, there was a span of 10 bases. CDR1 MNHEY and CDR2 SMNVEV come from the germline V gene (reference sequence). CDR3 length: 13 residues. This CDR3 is CASSFSGRNEQFF. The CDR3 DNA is TGTGCCAGCAGTTTCTCGGGGCGGAATGAGCAGTTCTTC.

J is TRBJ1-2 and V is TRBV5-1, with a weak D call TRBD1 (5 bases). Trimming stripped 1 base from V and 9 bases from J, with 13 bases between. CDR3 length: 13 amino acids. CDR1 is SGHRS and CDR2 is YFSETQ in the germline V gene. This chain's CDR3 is CASSLSRENSYTF. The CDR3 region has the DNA TGCGCCAGCAGCTTGTCCAGGGAAAATAGCTACACCTTC.

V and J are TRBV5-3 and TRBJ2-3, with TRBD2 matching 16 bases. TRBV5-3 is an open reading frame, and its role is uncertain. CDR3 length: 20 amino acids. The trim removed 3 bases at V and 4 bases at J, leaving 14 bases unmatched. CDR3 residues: CARSSCNGTSGRVSPDTQYF. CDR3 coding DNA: TGTGCCAGAAGCTCGTGCAATGGGACTAGCGGGAGGGTTTCCCCAGATACGCAGTATTTT.

This CDR3 reads CASSIDIGSLAKNIQYF. CDR3 in DNA: TGTGCCAGTAGTATTGATATAGGTAGTCTGGCCAAAAACATTCAGTACTTC. The gene calls are TRBV19 and TRBJ2-4, with D hard to call. The germline gives CDR1 LNHDA, CDR2 SQIVND (reference sequence). V shed 3 bases and J shed 1 base, with 16 bases lying between them. The CDR3 runs 17 residues. The variable domain in full, with the rest retrieved from reference TRBV19 and TRBJ2-4, is DGGITQSPKYLFRKEGQNVTLSCEQNLNHDAMYWYRQDPGQGLRLIYYSQIVNDFQKGDIAEGYSVSREKKESFPLTVTSAQKNPTAFYLCASSIDIGSLAKNIQYFGAGTRLSVL.

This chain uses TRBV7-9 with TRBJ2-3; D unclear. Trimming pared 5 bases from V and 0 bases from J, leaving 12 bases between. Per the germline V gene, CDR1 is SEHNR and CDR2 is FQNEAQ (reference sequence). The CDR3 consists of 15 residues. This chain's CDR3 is CASSPQESSTDTQYF. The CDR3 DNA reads TGTGCCAGCAGCCCCCAGGAGTCTAGCACAGATACGCAGTATTTT. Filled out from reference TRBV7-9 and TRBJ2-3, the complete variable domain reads DTGVSQNPRHKITKRGQNVTFRCDPISEHNRLYWYRQTLGQGPEFLTYFQNEAQLEKSRLLSDRFSAERPKGSFSTLEIQRTEQGDSAMYLCASSPQESSTDTQYFGPGTRLTVL.

The CDR3 nucleotides are TGTGCCAGCAGCTCCCTGACGTCCTACGAGCAGTACTTC. Translation: CASSSLTSYEQYF. This chain connects TRBV5-4 to TRBJ2-7; D not resolved. The V and J ends lost 3 bases and 1 base respectively, with 8 bases between them. CDR3 size: 13 residues. Germline loops: CDR1 SGHNT, CDR2 YYREEE (reference sequence). Combining the CDR3 with reference TRBV5-4 and TRBJ2-7 gives the whole variable domain ETGVTQSPTHLIKTRGQQVTLRCSSQSGHNTVSWYQQALGQGPQFIFQYYREEENGRGNFPPRFSGLQFPNYSSELNVNALELDDSALYLCASSSLTSYEQYFGPGTRLTVT.

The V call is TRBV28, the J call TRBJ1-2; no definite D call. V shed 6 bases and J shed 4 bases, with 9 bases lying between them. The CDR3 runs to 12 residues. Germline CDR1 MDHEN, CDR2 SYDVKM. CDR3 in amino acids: CASRQGTYGYTF. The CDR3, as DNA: TGTGCCAGCAGGCAAGGTACCTATGGCTACACCTTC.

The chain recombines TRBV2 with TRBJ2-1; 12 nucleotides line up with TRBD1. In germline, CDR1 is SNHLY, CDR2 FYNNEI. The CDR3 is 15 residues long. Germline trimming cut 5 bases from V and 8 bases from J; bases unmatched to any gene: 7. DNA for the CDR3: TGTGCCAGCAGTTTGGGACAGGGGGCTATCTATGAGCAGTTCTTC. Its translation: CASSLGQGAIYEQFF.

This chain's CDR3 is CASTRAGNSLAKNIQYF. The DNA for the CDR3 is TGTGCCAGCACCCGAGCGGGGAATTCCTTAGCCAAAAACATTCAGTACTTC. The chain combines TRBV28 with TRBJ2-4; 7 bases line up with TRBD2. Looked up from germline, CDR1 is MDHEN and CDR2 is SYDVKM. Germline trimming cut 7 bases from V and 0 bases from J; bases unmatched to any gene: 12. The CDR3 is 17 amino acids. Full variable domain (missing parts from reference TRBV28 and TRBJ2-4): DVKVTQSSRYLVKRTGEKVFLECVQDMDHENMFWYRQDPGLGLRLIYFSYDVKMKEKGDIPEGYSVSREKKERFSLILESASTNQTSMYLCASTRAGNSLAKNIQYFGAGTRLSVL.